This T cell receptor (beta chain) appears in the sequencing data of a study of T cell repertoires in cytomegalovirus infection. Trimming took 4 bases from V and 3 from J, leaving 16 bases between them. The CDR3 consists of 16 residues. CDR1 and CDR2 (germline): MNHNS, SASEGT. Of note for this clonotype: Antigen unknown.

MiXCR, applied by TCRdb to the reads, yields one record per CDR3 protein. The profile covers 650,000 to 900,000 distinct CDR3 sequences, with approximately 32% appearing a single time and approximately 13% taken by the ten largest. Whole-study results and caveats: Carriage of CMV together with the relevant HLA was identifiable through cumulative public TCR beta family frequency.

The origin of this receptor is a human donor in good health (CMV status not recorded). Some clones in this sample may be carry-over from other donors' samples. The specimen was cultured CD8+ T cells from PBMCs, collected from culture after CMV antigen stimulation. The gene calls are TRBV6-1 and TRBJ2-1; D is perhaps TRBD1 (5 bases). DNA of the CDR3: TGTGCCAGCAGTGGGGGCAGTCACCTTCGCTACAATGAGCAGTTCTTC. Encoded protein: CASSGGSHLRYNEQFF.